A single sample gave rise to the 32 T cell receptor beta chains below, sequenced in a study of radiotherapy plus CTLA-4 blockade in lung cancer. The table came from immunoSEQ multiplex PCR; TCRdb's copy has only in-frame clones and leaves some out. The sample holds about 38,000 clones, 70% to 85% seen once. This specimen was peripheral blood, taken from a patient treated with radiotherapy plus ipilimumab. The source of these receptors is a human donor with non-small cell lung cancer who had stable disease on radiotherapy plus ipilimumab.

The chain combines TRBV19 with TRBJ2-2, with a tentative D call TRBD2 (6 bases). V lost 7 bases and J lost 4, with 16 bases in between. The CDR3 has 15 amino acids. The germline gives CDR1 LNHDA, CDR2 SQIVND (reference sequence). As DNA, the CDR3 is TGTGCCAGTATAACGGGGGAAAGTGTCACCGGGGAGCTGTTTTTT. Protein product: CASITGESVTGELFF.

The chain combines TRBV5-1 with TRBJ1-5; D remains ambiguous. CDR3 length: 15 residues. V was pared by 4 bases and J by 0 bases, with 11 bases between. The V gene's germline CDR1 is SGHRS and CDR2 YFSETQ. For the CDR3, the DNA is TGCGCCAGCAGCCCGGACGGCCATAGCAATCAGCCCCAGCATTTT. It encodes CASSPDGHSNQPQHF.

This sequence joins TRBV27 and TRBJ1-5; 7 nucleotides line up with TRBD1. CDR3 length: 14 amino acids. Germline-derived CDR1 and CDR2 are MNHEY and SMNVEV (reference sequence). V lost 0 bases and J lost 7; bases outside the gene matches: 3. The CDR3 DNA reads TGTGCCAGCAGTTTATCGAAGGGGGCACAGCCCCAGCATTTT. It yields the protein CASSLSKGAQPQHF.

The chain uses TRBV25-1 and TRBJ1-6; 8 nucleotides align to TRBD1. CDR1 MGHDK and CDR2 SYGVNS come from the germline V gene. The CDR3 covers 14 residues. J gave up 13 bases and V 9 bases, and 14 bases lay outside the gene matches. Written as DNA, the CDR3 is TGTGCCAGTGACGGTGGGACAGGCCCCCGTCCCCTCCACTTT. Its translation is CASDGGTGPRPLHF.

CDR3 in amino acids: CASSYGRSEQFF. In nucleotides, the CDR3 is TGTGCCAGTAGTTACGGGCGGTCTGAGCAGTTCTTC. The rearrangement links TRBV19 to TRBJ2-1; the D is unclear. V dropped 5 bases and J dropped 9 bases, with 11 bases sitting between them. The CDR3 loop spans 12 amino acids. Germline loops: CDR1 LNHDA, CDR2 SQIVND (reference sequence).

This clone was seen only once. The genes are TRBV7-2 and TRBJ2-7, with TRBD2 matching over 11 bases. V trimming: 5 bases; J trimming: 2 bases; junction bases outside the gene matches: 5. Germline V gene sequence: CDR1 SGHTA, CDR2 FQGNSA. The CDR3 is 15 residues long. The CDR3 spells CASSRRGLAAYEQYF. For the CDR3, the DNA is TGTGCCAGCAGCCGGCGGGGACTAGCGGCCTACGAGCAGTACTTC.

The chain combines TRBV10-3 with TRBJ1-3; 7 bases match TRBD1. Germline CDR1 is ENHRY and CDR2 is SYGVKD. V was clipped by 7 bases and J by 0 bases; unmatched bases: 9. The CDR3 length is 16 residues. Here the CDR3 reads CAITSTGMSSGNTIYF. For the CDR3, the DNA is TGTGCCATCACCTCGACAGGGATGAGCTCTGGAAACACCATATATTTT.

J is TRBJ1-2 and V is TRBV5-6; tentative D call: TRBD1 (5 bases). The V gene's germline CDR1 is SGHDT and CDR2 YYEEEE. The CDR3 is 15 amino acids. V lost 2 bases and J lost 6, with 17 bases in between. Here the CDR3 reads CASSFGRGKGNGYTF. The CDR3 DNA follows: TGTGCCAGCAGCTTCGGCCGGGGGAAAGGGAATGGCTACACCTTC.

On this clone: The junction departs from the called germline gene at one end, perhaps through a read error. The gene calls are TRBV5-6 and TRBJ1-3; 10 nucleotides agree with TRBD1. This CDR3 has 11 amino acids. Germline loops: CDR1 SGHDT, CDR2 YYEEEE. The CDR3 nucleotides are TGTGCCAGCAGCCCCGGGACAGGGGCCTCATTT. The encoded protein is CASSPGTGASF.

V usage is TRBV5-1 and J usage is TRBJ1-2; TRBD1 agrees at 11 bases. The CDR3 has 16 amino acids. The trim removed 2 bases at V and 2 bases at J, leaving 5 bases unmatched. CDR1 SGHRS and CDR2 YFSETQ come from the germline V gene. CDR3 DNA sequence: TGCGCCAGCAGCTTCGGACAGGGGGCGACGAACTATGGCTACACCTTC. This sequence encodes CASSFGQGATNYGYTF.

This clone has just a few counts. The CDR3 nucleotides read TGTGCCAGCAGCTTGGACCAGGCCTACGAGCAGTACTTC. Translating gives CASSLDQAYEQYF. The chain is built from TRBV5-6 and TRBJ2-7; D is uncertain. V was pared by 0 bases and J by 2 bases, with 6 bases between. The germline V gene encodes CDR1 SGHDT and CDR2 YYEEEE. The CDR3 is made up of 13 amino acids.

This chain joins TRBV10-1 and TRBJ1-1; D uncertain. The CDR3 sequence is 14 residues long. V shed 2 bases and J shed 1 base, with 8 bases lying between them. Per germline, CDR1 WNHNN and CDR2 SYGVQD (reference sequence). CDR3 residues: CASSEGRWNTEAFF. DNA of the CDR3: TGCGCCAGCAGTGAGGGGAGGTGGAACACTGAAGCTTTCTTT.

The V and J genes are TRBV2 and TRBJ1-2, with D unclear. Germline assignment: CDR1 SNHLY and CDR2 FYNNEI. V dropped 2 bases and J dropped 13 bases, with 11 bases sitting between them. The CDR3 is made up of 11 amino acids. The CDR3 DNA reads TGTGCCAGCAGTGAATTGTGGGTATCCACCTTC. Translated, it gives CASSELWVSTF.

The chain is built from TRBV28 and TRBJ2-5, with D possibly matching TRBD2 (6 bases). Per germline, CDR1 MDHEN and CDR2 SYDVKM. V gave up 4 bases and J gave up 5 bases, with 8 bases separating them. The CDR3 has 12 residues. As DNA, the CDR3 is TGTGCCAGCAGTTGGGGGGAGGAGACCCAGTACTTC. Protein product: CASSWGEETQYF. The full variable domain, completed using reference TRBV28 and TRBJ2-5, is DVKVTQSSRYLVKRTGEKVFLECVQDMDHENMFWYRQDPGLGLRLIYFSYDVKMKEKGDIPEGYSVSREKKERFSLILESASTNQTSMYLCASSWGEETQYFGPGTRLLVL.

The chain links TRBV5-5 to TRBJ2-1; D call uncertain. Germline assignment: CDR1 SGHKS and CDR2 YYEKEE (reference sequence). The length of the CDR3 is 12 residues. V gave up 2 bases and J gave up 9 bases, with 9 bases separating them. Here the CDR3 reads CASSFEMGEQFF. The CDR3 DNA reads as TGTGCCAGCAGCTTTGAAATGGGTGAGCAGTTCTTC.

This chain joins TRBV7-2 and TRBJ2-1; D is undetermined. CDR1 SGHTA and CDR2 FQGNSA come from the germline V gene. This CDR3 has 12 residues. V shed 4 bases and J shed 11 bases, with 12 bases lying between them. CDR3 bases: TGTGCCAGCAGCTCCCTTCGTGGAAAGCAGTTCTTC. It encodes CASSSLRGKQFF.

In this sample, this clone turned up once. The chain uses TRBV7-2 and TRBJ1-1; D is undetermined. Germline loops: CDR1 SGHTA, CDR2 FQGNSA. The CDR3 is 13 residues long. V lost 2 bases and J lost 4, with 8 bases in between. CDR3 DNA: TGTGCCAGCAGCTTAAAAGGAGGCACTGAAGCTTTCTTT. It encodes CASSLKGGTEAFF.

The chain recombines TRBV18 with TRBJ2-7, with 7 bases aligning to TRBD1. The germline V gene has CDR1 KGHSH and CDR2 LQKENI. Unmatched junction bases numbered 7, after V lost 5 bases and J lost 0 bases. This CDR3 is 15 amino acids long. CDR3 coding DNA: TGTGCCAGCTCAGCCGGGACAGATCCCTCCTACGAGCAGTACGTC. It translates to CASSAGTDPSYEQYV.

The chain combines TRBV27 with TRBJ1-2, with D unresolved. The CDR3 is 12 amino acids. CDR1 MNHEY and CDR2 SMNVEV come from the germline V gene (reference sequence). The V and J ends lost 3 bases and 4 bases respectively, with 6 bases between them. The CDR3 DNA sequence: TGTGCCAGCAGTTTGGAGGGCTATGGCTACACCTTC. Protein sequence: CASSLEGYGYTF.

This clone has only one observation. The chain has TRBV12-5 and TRBJ2-7, with 10 nucleotides matching TRBD1. The V segment lost 1 base and the J segment 6 bases; nucleotides outside the gene matches: 3. The germline gives CDR1 LGHNT, CDR2 FRNRAP. The CDR3 has 14 amino acids. CDR3 sequence (DNA): TGTGCTAGTGGTTTGGCCCGACAGGGGGCCGAGCAGTACTTC. Translating gives CASGLARQGAEQYF.

This chain uses TRBV29-1 with TRBJ2-1; no definite D call. Germline assignment: CDR1 SQVTM and CDR2 ANQGSEA. The CDR3 is made up of 14 amino acids. Trimming left V 7 bases short and J 8 bases short, with 21 bases between. The CDR3 region is CSGRLSTFGDEQFF. The CDR3 nucleotides read TGCAGCGGTAGACTCTCTACCTTTGGGGATGAGCAGTTCTTC.

The chain is built from TRBV7-9 and TRBJ1-1, with D unresolved. The CDR3 loop spans 14 amino acids. Germline V gives CDR1 SEHNR, CDR2 FQNEAQ (reference sequence). V gave up 3 bases and J gave up 1 base, with 9 bases separating them. CDR3: CASSFRGGNTEAFF. The CDR3 bases are TGTGCCAGCAGCTTTCGTGGAGGGAACACTGAAGCTTTCTTT.

The chain couples TRBV19 to TRBJ1-1, with TRBD1 matching 8 bases. The CDR3 is 14 amino acids. The V and J ends lost 5 bases and 4 bases, in that order; junction bases with no gene match: 6. From germline, CDR1 is LNHDA and CDR2 SQIVND (reference sequence). The CDR3 DNA sequence: TGTGCCAGTAGTTCAGGGGGCGGGAGCACTGAAGCTTTCTTT. Its protein is CASSSGGGSTEAFF.

This chain joins TRBV6-5 and TRBJ2-7; 11 nucleotides match TRBD2. CDR1 is MNHEY, CDR2 SVGAGI, per germline. There are 15 residues in the CDR3. Germline trimming cut 5 bases from V and 0 bases from J; bases unmatched to any gene: 3. The CDR3 DNA is TGTGCCAGCAGTCTCCTAGCGGGGGGCTCCTACGAGCAGTACTTC. Protein: CASSLLAGGSYEQYF.

V is TRBV4-1 and J is TRBJ1-2; D is ambiguous. Trimming removed 2 bases from V and 1 base from J, with 11 bases in between. The CDR3 has 15 residues. From germline, CDR1 is MGHRA and CDR2 YSYEKL. CDR3 sequence (DNA): TGCGCCAGCAGCCAAATTCAGCTAGTTAACTATGGCTACACCTTC. Its protein product is CASSQIQLVNYGYTF.

On this clone itself: Germline and junction disagree at one end, which may indicate a read error. The rearrangement links TRBV7-2 to TRBJ2-7; D remains unclear. This CDR3 is built from 12 residues. Germline lookup yields CDR1 SGHTA and CDR2 FQGNSA. The DNA of the CDR3 is TGTGCCAGCAGCTTAGCGAACATGCAATGGGACTTC. Protein sequence: CASSLANMQWDF.

This clone was detected only a few times. The chain is built from TRBV10-3 and TRBJ2-1; maybe TRBD2 (7 bases). Germline-derived CDR1 and CDR2 are ENHRY and SYGVKD. The germline V and J ends were trimmed by 9 bases and 2 bases, with 14 bases remaining between them. The CDR3 extends over 14 amino acids. The CDR3 sequence is CAIGGAAAYNEQFF. DNA for the CDR3: TGTGCCATTGGGGGGGCGGCGGCCTACAATGAGCAGTTCTTC.

The CDR3 DNA is TGTGCCAGCAGCTTAGCGGGAGGGCAGGGCAGCAATCAGCCCCAGCATTTT. Translated, it gives CASSLAGGQGSNQPQHF. V gene TRBV7-2 combines with J gene TRBJ1-5; possibly TRBD1 for D (5 bases). V shed 0 bases and J shed 1 base, with 13 bases lying between them. The germline CDR1 and CDR2 sequences are SGHTA and FQGNSA. The length of the CDR3 is 17 residues.

V is TRBV15 and J is TRBJ2-3; TRBD2 is a possible D gene (6 bases). The CDR3 loop spans 14 amino acids. Germline CDR1 is LNHNV and CDR2 is YYDKDF (reference sequence). The ends were cut back, 5 bases at V and 6 bases at J, with 15 bases in the middle. The CDR3, as DNA: TGTGCCACCAGCGGTAGGGACTTTGGGGATACGCAGTATTTT. It encodes CATSGRDFGDTQYF.

This chain connects TRBV9 to TRBJ1-1, with D hard to call. V was cut by 2 bases and J by 5 bases, with 10 bases left in between. The CDR3 length is 13 residues. From germline, CDR1 is SGDLS and CDR2 YYNGEE. CDR3 coding DNA: TGTGCCAGCAGCGTGGGTTCAGAGACTGAAGCTTTCTTT. Translation: CASSVGSETEAFF.

J is TRBJ2-5 and V is TRBV9; D remains ambiguous. Germline values: CDR1 SGDLS, CDR2 YYNGEE. The CDR3 is made up of 15 amino acids. The V end lost 0 bases, the J end lost 2 bases, and 11 bases lay between the germline ends. The CDR3 nucleotides are TGTGCCAGCAGCGTAGGGGTAGAACTGCAAGAGACCCAGTACTTC. Translation: CASSVGVELQETQYF.

The J gene is TRBJ2-1, the V gene TRBV7-8; 9 nucleotides match TRBD1. Germline-derived CDR1 and CDR2 are SGHVS and FQNEAQ. Trimming removed 2 bases from V and 7 bases from J; junction bases left unmatched: 9. This CDR3 is built from 16 residues. The CDR3 region has the DNA TGTGCCAGCAGCTTAACCGGAGGACAGGGGAGGAATGAGCAGTTCTTC. Translation: CASSLTGGQGRNEQFF.